This T cell receptor beta chain was recorded in a study of spatial heterogeneity in lung cancer (dated by TCRdb to between 2018 and 2020). Background on the whole study: Beta-chain transcripts were consistently detected in greater numbers than alpha-chain transcripts, which likely reflects a higher abundance of beta-chain transcripts. At surgery, over 200 tumor regions, around 68 matched nontumor lung samples and 56 PBMC samples were TCR-sequenced for both alpha and beta chains. In tumor regions, TCR transcript counts showed a strong correlation with a T cell transcriptional module score from matched bulk RNA-seq. In the raw uncorrected reads, each unique combination of TCR and UMI appeared more than ten times on average. TCR repertoire features were related to nonsynonymous mutation counts determined by whole-exome sequencing of tumor tissue. In non-small cell lung cancer, the study quantitatively compared TCR alpha and beta repertoires across several tumor regions, matched nontumor lung, and blood.

By share, this clonotype ranks as large (0.1 to 1%). Which antigen it targets is not known. No DNA is shown, since the ends of the CDR3 on it are uncertain; the CDR3 is the one TCRdb lists. Within a library made for alpha chains, this beta chain is off target, and its count is uninformative. The time point label corresponds to: sample taken at primary tumor resection. Samples were obtained from about 69 patients with early-stage, untreated non-small cell lung cancer from the lung TRACERx cohort. For TCR sequencing, whole RNA was extracted from tumor and nontumor lung tissue, or from cryopreserved PBMC samples, and no cell sorting was done. Only patients with enough RNA available from two or more tumor regions were chosen for TCR sequencing. Before being selected, tumor and adjacent nontumor lung specimens were reviewed by a lung pathologist. The CDR3 runs 14 residues from the cysteine to the phenylalanine. The germline V gene (reference sequence) supplies CDR1 MNHEY and CDR2 SMNVEV.

Libraries were constructed by 5' RACE. Sequencing instrument: NextSeq 500. To allow correction of PCR and sequencing errors, the TCR library protocol tagged every TCR cDNA molecule with a unique molecular identifier. From the authors' description of their analysis: TCR identification, UMI-based error correction and CDR3 extraction were performed with Decombinator tools. Expanded TCRs were defined as those above a frequency of 2 per 1,000, corresponding to the top 1% of the tumor frequency distribution. Expanded tumor TCRs statistically deemed absent (corrected P<0.05) from at least one tumor region were classed as regional, and all other expanded tumor TCRs were classed as ubiquitous. Rényi diversity was computed with the R vegan package after subsampling each repertoire 100 times to 5,000 TCRs. CDR3 similarity networks were built from amino acid triplet string-kernel similarity, connecting CDR3s with pairwise similarity above 0.82. TCRdb reprocessing: public reads trimmed at Q25 with fastp, clones called with MiXCR, in-frame beta chains kept. Each entry merges the rows of one CDR3 protein and shows their most common DNA and genes. The V and J calls reflect TCRdb's pipeline rather than the authors' work. A total of 1,500 to 2,000 distinct CDR3 sequences appear in this sample, around 20% of them only once. The biggest ten clones account for 21% of the sample.

Findings and caveats that apply to the study as a whole: The number of expanded intratumoral alpha and beta TCRs correlated with the tumor nonsynonymous mutation count. TCR-seq was estimated to cover only approximately 6.3% of tumor T cells for alpha chains and about 13% for beta chains. Counts of ubiquitous and regional expanded TCRs were found to correlate with counts of ubiquitous and regional nonsynonymous mutations, respectively. Confirming at a functional level the hypothesis that regional TCRs recognize regional mutations was considered to require additional single-cell paired TCR alpha and beta sequencing.

The starting material was lung tumor tissue, obtained at surgery. The sequence derives from a male donor with early-stage non-small cell lung cancer. Recombination linked TRBV27 to TRBJ1-1; the D segment call TRBD1 is taken from the table without a DNA check. The CDR3 loop reads CASTPTPFGAEAFF.